This T cell receptor beta chain was identified during a study of T-cell reconstitution after alpha-beta-depleted transplantation in children. Construction of the TCRbeta library involved unique molecular identifiers. TCRdb fed the PCR reads into MiXCR, producing one record per CDR3 protein. The sample lists under 250,000 distinct CDR3 sequences, about 24% occurring once. The study's findings and limits: Approximately two months post-transplant, alpha-beta T cells reportedly originated from several hundred expanded graft clones.

Germline CDR1 is SNHLY and CDR2 is FYNNEI. CDR3 length equals 10 residues. Deletions cut 3 bases from V and 6 bases from J, with 2 bases between. Turning to this clonotype: Antigen: not known.

This TCR came from a female patient aged 2-10 years who had a stem cell transplant for congenital amegakaryocytic thrombocytopenia, so the T cells may come from the graft donor. The rearrangement uses TRBV2 and TRBJ2-5; D gene ambiguous. The sequenced sample was PBMCs, mostly from graft donor cells, obtained 360 days after TCRalphabeta/CD19-depleted stem cell transplant. CDR3 DNA sequence: TGTGCCAGCAGTGAGCAGACCCAGTACTTC. It yields the protein CASSEQTQYF. Full variable domain (missing parts from reference TRBV2 and TRBJ2-5): EPEVTQTPSHQVTQMGQEVILRCVPISNHLYFYWYRQILGQKVEFLVSFYNNEISEKSEIFDDQFSVERPDGSNFTLKIRSTKLEDSAMYFCASSEQTQYFGPGTRLLVL.